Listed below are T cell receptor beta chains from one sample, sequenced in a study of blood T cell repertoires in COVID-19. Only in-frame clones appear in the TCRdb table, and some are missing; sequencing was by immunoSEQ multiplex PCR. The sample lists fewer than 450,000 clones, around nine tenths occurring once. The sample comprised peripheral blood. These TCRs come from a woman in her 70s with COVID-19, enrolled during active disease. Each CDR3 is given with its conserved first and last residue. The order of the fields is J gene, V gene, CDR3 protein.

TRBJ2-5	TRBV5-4	CASSLGRGRETQYF
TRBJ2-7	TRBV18	CASSPGTGFHEQYF
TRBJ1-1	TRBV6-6	CASSYSRESEAFF
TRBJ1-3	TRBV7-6	CASSGGQPLSSGNTIYF
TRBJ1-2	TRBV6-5	CASSYSWDSYGYTF
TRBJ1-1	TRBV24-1	CATSTGGQNTEAFF
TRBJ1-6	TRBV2	CASSNAWDRSNSPLHF
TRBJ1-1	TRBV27	CASSLHRANTEAFF
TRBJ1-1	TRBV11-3	CASSLDRVNTEAFF
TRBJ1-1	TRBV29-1	CSVEEGRDTEAFF
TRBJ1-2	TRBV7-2	CASSPGTGYGYTF
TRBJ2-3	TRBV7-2	CASSPNRGISTDTQYF
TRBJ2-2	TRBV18	CASSPVLAGDTGELFF
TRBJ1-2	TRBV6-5	CASSYRDSSRGYTF
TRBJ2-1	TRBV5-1	CASSLIGAGRNNEQFF
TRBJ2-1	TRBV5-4	CASSKGGTSGVNYNEQFF
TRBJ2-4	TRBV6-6	CASSWDLAKNIQYF
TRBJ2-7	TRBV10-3	CAITDTGTGWYF
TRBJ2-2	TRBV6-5	CASSRQGTNTGELFF
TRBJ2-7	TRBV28	CASSNSYEQYF
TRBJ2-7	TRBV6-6	CASTGQYSSYEQYF
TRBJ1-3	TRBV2	CASTDGVSLRSGNTIYF
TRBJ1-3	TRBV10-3	CAISPGEAGNTIYF
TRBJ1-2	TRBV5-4	CASSLPRGLDYGYTF
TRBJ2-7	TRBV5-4	CASRPAGNPYEQYF
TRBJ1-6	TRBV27	CASSPGQAAGNSPLHF
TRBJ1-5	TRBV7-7	CASSLLSPREDPNQPQHF
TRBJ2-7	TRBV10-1	CASSALGETSFVEQYF
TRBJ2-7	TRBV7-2	CASSLAGTSGGYEQYF
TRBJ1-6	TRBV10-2	CASSEGDSNSPLHF
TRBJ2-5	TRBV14	CASSPQWTSPRETQYF